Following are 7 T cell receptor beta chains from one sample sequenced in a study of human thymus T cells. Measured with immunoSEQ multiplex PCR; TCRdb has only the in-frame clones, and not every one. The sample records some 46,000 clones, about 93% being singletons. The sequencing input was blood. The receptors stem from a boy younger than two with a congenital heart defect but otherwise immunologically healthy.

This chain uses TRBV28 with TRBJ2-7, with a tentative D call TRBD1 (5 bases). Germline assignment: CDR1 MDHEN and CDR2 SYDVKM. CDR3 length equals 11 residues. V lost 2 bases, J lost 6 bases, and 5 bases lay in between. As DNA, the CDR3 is TGTGCCAGCAGTTTACAGGGCGAGCAGTACTTC. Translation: CASSLQGEQYF.

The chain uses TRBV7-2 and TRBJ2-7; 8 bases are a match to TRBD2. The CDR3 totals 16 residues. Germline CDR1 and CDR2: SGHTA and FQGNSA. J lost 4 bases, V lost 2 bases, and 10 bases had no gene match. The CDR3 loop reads CASSLRPGLGTYEQYF. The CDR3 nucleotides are TGTGCCAGCAGCTTACGTCCGGGACTAGGAACTTACGAGCAGTACTTC.

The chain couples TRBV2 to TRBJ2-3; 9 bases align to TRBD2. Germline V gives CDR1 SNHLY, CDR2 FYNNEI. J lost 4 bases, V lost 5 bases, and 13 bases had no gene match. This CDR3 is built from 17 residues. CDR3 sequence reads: CASSRGWAGGPSDTQYF. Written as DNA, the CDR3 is TGTGCCAGCAGTAGGGGCTGGGCGGGGGGGCCCTCAGATACGCAGTATTTT.

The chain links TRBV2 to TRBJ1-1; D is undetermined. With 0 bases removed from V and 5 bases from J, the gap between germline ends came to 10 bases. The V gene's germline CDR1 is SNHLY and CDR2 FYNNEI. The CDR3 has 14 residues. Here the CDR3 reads CASSEAGGWTEAFF. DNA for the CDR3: TGTGCCAGCAGTGAAGCCGGAGGGTGGACTGAAGCTTTCTTT.

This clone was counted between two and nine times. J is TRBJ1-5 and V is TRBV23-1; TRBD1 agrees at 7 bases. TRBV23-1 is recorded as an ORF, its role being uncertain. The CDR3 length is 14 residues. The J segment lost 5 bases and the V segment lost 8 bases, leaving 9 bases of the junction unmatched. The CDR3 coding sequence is TGCGCCAGCCCGGACAGGAGAGGACATCAGCCCCAGCATTTT. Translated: CASPDRRGHQPQHF.

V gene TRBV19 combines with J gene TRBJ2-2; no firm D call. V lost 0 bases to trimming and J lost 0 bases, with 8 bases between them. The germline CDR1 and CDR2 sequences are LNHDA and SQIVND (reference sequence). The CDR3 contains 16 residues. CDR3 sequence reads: CASSIDRTANTGELFF. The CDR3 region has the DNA TGTGCCAGTAGTATAGATCGGACGGCGAACACCGGGGAGCTGTTTTTT.

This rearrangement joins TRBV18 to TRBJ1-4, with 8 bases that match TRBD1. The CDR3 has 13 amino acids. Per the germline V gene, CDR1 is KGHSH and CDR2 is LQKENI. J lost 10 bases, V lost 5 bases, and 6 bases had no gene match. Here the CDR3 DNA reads TGTGCCAGCTCAACGGACAGGGAGGGAAAACTGTTTTTT. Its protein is CASSTDREGKLFF.